This T cell receptor beta chain appears in the sequencing data of a study of T cells in Graves' hyperthyroidism and ophthalmopathy. Template material for amplifying TCR beta CDR3 regions consisted of RNA transcripts. First-round RT-PCR of the TCR CDR3 relied on the HTBI primer set. TCRdb itself ran the multiplex PCR reads through MiXCR, one entry per CDR3 protein. This table has under 300,000 distinct CDR3 sequences, around 22% appearing once. This clonotype was seen a few times. Its antigen is unknown. Study observations and caveats: Blood also showed most of the thyroid clonotypes that were expanded above 0.001.

Under 3 months was the duration of disease in ophthalmopathy patients, who also had a Clinical Activity Score of at least 3 and a NOSPECS grade of at least 4. Fresh peripheral blood, roughly 10 ml, was the source of the PBMCs. V was clipped by 5 bases and J by 0 bases; unmatched bases: 2. The germline gives CDR1 SGHAT, CDR2 FQNNGV. CDR3 length: 15 amino acids. The clonotype was recovered from a man aged 25 to 45 with Graves' ophthalmopathy. The rearrangement uses TRBV11-2 and TRBJ2-4, with TRBD2 matching over 9 bases. Sequenced: blood. The DNA for the CDR3 is TGTGCCAGCAGCCTGGGACTAGCAGCCAAAAACATTCAGTACTTC. It is translated as CASSLGLAAKNIQYF. Based on the CDR3 plus reference TRBV11-2 and TRBJ2-4, the full variable domain is EAGVAQSPRYKIIEKRQSVAFWCNPISGHATLYWYQQILGQGPKLLIQFQNNGVVDDSQLPKDRFSAERLKGVDSTLKIQPAKLEDSAVYLCASSLGLAAKNIQYFGAGTRLSVL.